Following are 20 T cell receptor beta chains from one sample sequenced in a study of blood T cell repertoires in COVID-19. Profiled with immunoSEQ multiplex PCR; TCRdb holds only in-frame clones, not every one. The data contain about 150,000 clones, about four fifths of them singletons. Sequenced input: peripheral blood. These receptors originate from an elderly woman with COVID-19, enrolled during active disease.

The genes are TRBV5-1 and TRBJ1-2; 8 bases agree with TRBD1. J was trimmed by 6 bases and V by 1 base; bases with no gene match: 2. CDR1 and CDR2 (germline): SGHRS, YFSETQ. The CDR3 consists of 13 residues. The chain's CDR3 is CASSLMTGDGYTF. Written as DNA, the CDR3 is TGCGCCAGCAGCTTGATGACAGGGGATGGCTACACCTTC.

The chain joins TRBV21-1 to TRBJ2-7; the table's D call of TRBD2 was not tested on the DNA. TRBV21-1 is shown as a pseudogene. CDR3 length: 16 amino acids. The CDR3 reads CASSKGNWRGGYEQYF. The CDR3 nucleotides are TGTGCCAGCAGCAAAGGGAACTGGCGGGGGGGCTACGAGCAGTACTTC.

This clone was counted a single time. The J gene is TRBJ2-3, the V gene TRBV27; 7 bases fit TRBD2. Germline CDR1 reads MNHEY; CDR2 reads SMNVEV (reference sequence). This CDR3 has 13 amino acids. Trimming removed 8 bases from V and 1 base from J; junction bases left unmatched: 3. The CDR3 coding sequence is TGTGCCAGCCGGGACTACCGCACAGATACGCAGTATTTT. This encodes CASRDYRTDTQYF.

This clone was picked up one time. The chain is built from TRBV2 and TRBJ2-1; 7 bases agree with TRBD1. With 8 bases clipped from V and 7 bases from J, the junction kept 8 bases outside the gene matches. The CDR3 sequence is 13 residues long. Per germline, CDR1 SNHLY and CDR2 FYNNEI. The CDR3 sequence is CASDRAGGNEQFF. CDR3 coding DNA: TGTGCCAGCGACAGGGCAGGGGGAAATGAGCAGTTCTTC.

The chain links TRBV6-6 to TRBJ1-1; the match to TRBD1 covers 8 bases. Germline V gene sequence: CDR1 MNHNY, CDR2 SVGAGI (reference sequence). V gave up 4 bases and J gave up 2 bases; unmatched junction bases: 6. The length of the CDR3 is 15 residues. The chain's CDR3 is CASSFTGQANTEAFF. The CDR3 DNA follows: TGTGCCAGCAGTTTCACGGGACAGGCAAACACTGAAGCTTTCTTT.

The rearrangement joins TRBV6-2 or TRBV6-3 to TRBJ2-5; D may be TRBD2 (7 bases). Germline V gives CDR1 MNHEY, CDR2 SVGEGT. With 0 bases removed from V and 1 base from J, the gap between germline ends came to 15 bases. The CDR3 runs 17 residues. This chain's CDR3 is CASSYSLGGGSQETQYF. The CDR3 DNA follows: TGTGCCAGCAGTTACTCTTTGGGGGGCGGGAGCCAAGAGACCCAGTACTTC.

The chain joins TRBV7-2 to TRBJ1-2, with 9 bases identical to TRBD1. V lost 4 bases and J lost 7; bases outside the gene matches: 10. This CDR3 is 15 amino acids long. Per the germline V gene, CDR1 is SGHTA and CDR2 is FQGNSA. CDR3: CASSYPGQGGSGYTF. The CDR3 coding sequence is TGTGCCAGCAGCTATCCGGGACAGGGAGGGAGTGGCTACACCTTC.

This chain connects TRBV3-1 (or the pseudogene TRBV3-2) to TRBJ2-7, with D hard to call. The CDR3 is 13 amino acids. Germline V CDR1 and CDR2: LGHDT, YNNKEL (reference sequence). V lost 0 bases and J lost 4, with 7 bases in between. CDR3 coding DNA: TGTGCCAGCAGCCAAGATCCCCATTACGAGCAGTACTTC. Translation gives CASSQDPHYEQYF.

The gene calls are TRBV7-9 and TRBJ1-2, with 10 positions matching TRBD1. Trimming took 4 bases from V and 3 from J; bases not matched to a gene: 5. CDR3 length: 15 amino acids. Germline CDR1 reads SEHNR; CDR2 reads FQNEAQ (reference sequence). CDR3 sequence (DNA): TGTGCCAGCAGCTCTGGGACAGGGGCATACTATGGCTACACCTTC. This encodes CASSSGTGAYYGYTF.

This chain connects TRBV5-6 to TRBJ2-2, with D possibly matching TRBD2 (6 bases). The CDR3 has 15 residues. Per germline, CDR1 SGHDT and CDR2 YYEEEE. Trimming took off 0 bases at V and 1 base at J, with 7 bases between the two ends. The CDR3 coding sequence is TGTGCCAGCAGCTTGGACGGGGGGAACACCGGGGAGCTGTTTTTT. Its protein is CASSLDGGNTGELFF.

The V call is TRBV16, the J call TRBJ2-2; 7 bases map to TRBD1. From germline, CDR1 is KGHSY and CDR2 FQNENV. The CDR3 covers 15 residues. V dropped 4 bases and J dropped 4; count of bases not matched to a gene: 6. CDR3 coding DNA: TGTGCCAGCAGCCGCTCCGCAGGGGGCACCGGGGAGCTGTTTTTT. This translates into CASSRSAGGTGELFF.

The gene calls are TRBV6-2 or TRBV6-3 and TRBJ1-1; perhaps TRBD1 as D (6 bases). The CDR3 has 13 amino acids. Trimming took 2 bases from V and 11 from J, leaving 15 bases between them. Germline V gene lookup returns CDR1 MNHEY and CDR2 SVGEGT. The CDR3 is CASSYETAQGAFF. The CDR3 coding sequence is TGTGCCAGCAGTTACGAGACTGCCCAGGGGGCTTTCTTT.

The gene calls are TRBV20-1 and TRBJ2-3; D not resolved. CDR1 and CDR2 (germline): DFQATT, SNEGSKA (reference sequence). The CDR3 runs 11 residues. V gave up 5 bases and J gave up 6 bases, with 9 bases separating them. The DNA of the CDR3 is TGCAGTGCTCTCCTCCGGGATACGCAGTATTTT. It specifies CSALLRDTQYF.

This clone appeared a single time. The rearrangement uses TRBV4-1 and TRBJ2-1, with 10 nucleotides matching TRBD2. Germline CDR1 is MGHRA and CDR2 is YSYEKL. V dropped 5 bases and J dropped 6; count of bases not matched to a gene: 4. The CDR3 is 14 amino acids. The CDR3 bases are TGCGCCAGCAGCGATAGCGGGGGGTTCAATGAGCAGTTCTTC. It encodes CASSDSGGFNEQFF.

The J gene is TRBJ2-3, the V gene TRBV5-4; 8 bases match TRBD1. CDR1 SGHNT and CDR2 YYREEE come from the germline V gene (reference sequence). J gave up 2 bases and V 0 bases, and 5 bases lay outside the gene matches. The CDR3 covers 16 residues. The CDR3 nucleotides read TGTGCCAGCAGCTTGGCCGCAGGGGGCCCCACAGATACGCAGTATTTT. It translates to CASSLAAGGPTDTQYF.

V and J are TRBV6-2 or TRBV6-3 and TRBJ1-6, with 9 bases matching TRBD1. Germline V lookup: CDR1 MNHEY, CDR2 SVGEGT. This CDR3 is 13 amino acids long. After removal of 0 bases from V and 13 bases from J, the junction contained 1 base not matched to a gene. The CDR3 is CASSYSGQGPLHF. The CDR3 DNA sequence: TGTGCCAGCAGTTACTCCGGACAGGGGCCCCTCCACTTT.

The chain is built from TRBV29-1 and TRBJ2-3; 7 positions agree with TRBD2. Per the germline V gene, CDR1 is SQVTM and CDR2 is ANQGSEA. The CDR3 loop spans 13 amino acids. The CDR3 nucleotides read TGCAGTGCCACTAGCGCTAGCACAGATACGCAGTATTTT. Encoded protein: CSATSASTDTQYF.

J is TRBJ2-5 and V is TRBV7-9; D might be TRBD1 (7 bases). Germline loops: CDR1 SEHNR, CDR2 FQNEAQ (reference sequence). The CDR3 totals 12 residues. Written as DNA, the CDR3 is TGTGCAGAGGAGGGGGCCCAAGAGACCCAGTACTTC. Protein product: CAEEGAQETQYF.

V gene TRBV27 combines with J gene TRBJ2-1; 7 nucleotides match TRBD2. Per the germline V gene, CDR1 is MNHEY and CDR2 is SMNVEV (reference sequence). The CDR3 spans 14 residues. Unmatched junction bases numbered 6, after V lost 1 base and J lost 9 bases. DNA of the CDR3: TGTGCCAGCAGTTTATTGACGGGGGGAGGTGAGCAGTTCTTC. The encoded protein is CASSLLTGGGEQFF.

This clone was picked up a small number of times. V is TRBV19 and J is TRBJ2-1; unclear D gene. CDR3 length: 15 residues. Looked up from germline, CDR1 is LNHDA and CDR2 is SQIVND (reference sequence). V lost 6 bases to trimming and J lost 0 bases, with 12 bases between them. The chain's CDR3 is CASSPVPSSYNEQFF. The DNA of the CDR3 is TGTGCCAGTAGCCCGGTCCCGAGCTCCTACAATGAGCAGTTCTTC.